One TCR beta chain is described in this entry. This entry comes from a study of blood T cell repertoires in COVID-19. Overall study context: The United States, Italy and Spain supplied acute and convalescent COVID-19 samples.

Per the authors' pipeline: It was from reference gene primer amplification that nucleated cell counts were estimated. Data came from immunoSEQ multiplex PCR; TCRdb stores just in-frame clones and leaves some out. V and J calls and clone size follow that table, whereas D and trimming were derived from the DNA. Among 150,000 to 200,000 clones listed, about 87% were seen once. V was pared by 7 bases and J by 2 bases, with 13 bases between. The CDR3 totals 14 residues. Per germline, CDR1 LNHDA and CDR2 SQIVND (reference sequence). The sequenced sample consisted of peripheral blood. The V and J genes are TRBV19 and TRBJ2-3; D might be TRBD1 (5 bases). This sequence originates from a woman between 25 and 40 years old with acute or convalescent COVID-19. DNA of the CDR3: TGTGCCAGTAAGGGAATAGGGGCCACAGATACGCAGTATTTT. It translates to CASKGIGATDTQYF.